The T cell receptor (beta chain) under discussion was sequenced for a study of T-cell memory formation after mild COVID-19. A few counts support this clonotype. CDR1 SGHNT and CDR2 YENEEA come from the germline V gene. Trimming removed 1 base from V and 8 bases from J, with 11 bases in between. The CDR3 sequence is 13 residues long. Libraries for TCRalpha and TCRbeta carried sample barcodes and unique molecular identifiers via 5'RACE. TCRdb re-called the 5' RACE reads with MiXCR, one entry per CDR3 protein. This sample has roughly 50,000 distinct CDR3 sequences, with 10% to 15% found just once. The clonotype originates from a man younger than 30 who had mild COVID-19 (a few samples of this study predate the infection). Cell type and time point are not known. The sequenced material came from PBMCs or a T cell subset sorted from them (not recorded which). The V gene is TRBV11-3, the J gene TRBJ1-2; D might be TRBD1 (5 bases). The CDR3 coding sequence is TGTGCCAGCAGCTTAGCAACAGGAACGGGCTACACCTTC. Translating gives CASSLATGTGYTF.